This passage covers 10 T cell receptor beta chains from one sample sequenced in a study of persistence of HIV-infected CD4 T cells. Antigens for these TCRs are unknown. This was the immunoSEQ version 4 assay in survey mode. TCRdb's copy holds only in-frame clones and misses some; the assay was immunoSEQ multiplex PCR. This table has 25,000 to 35,000 clones, around 70% appearing once. An overlapping HIV-1 Gag peptide pool stimulated these cells at 0.75 to 1 ug/peptide/mL. Sorting selected CD4+ T cells upregulating both CD40 ligand and CD69. The specimen comprised CD4+ T cells sorted from PBMCs after approximately 19-hour stimulation, sampled from a patient who received antiretroviral therapy. The receptors stem from an adult man with HIV who was CMV-seropositive.

V and J are TRBV28 and TRBJ1-6, with D uncertain. Trimming took 7 bases from V and 10 from J, leaving 11 bases between them. Germline V gene sequence: CDR1 MDHEN, CDR2 SYDVKM. CDR3 length equals 12 residues. The CDR3: CASTRRISPLHF. CDR3 sequence (DNA): TGTGCCAGCACTAGGAGAATCTCACCCCTCCACTTT.

This chain connects TRBV6-5 to TRBJ2-5, with TRBD2 as a possible D gene (5 bases). V was trimmed by 4 bases and J by 7 bases, leaving 13 bases between them. This CDR3 is 13 amino acids long. CDR1 is MNHEY, CDR2 SVGAGI, per germline. The CDR3 region is CASSSADRGTQYF. The CDR3 DNA reads as TGTGCCAGCAGTTCGGCTGACCGGGGGACCCAGTACTTC.

The chain is built from TRBV13 and TRBJ2-3; TRBD2 aligns across 10 bases. With V trimmed by 1 base and J by 3 bases, 4 bases remained unmatched. There are 16 residues in the CDR3. Germline V gene data show CDR1 as PRHDT and CDR2 as FYEKMQ (reference sequence). The DNA for the CDR3 is TGTGCCAGCAGCTTAGCGAGCGGGGGGGAAACAGATACGCAGTATTTT. Amino acid sequence: CASSLASGGETDTQYF.

The chain has TRBV6-5 and TRBJ1-2, with TRBD1 matching 7 bases. The CDR3 runs 15 residues. Germline CDR1 reads MNHEY; CDR2 reads SVGAGI. The trim removed 6 bases at V and 1 base at J, leaving 8 bases unmatched. The CDR3 loop reads CASRLSGTVNYGYTF. The CDR3 bases are TGTGCCAGCAGGCTCTCCGGGACAGTTAACTATGGCTACACCTTC.

The chain carries TRBV6-1 and TRBJ1-1, with 11 bases fitting TRBD1. Per germline, CDR1 MNHNS and CDR2 SASEGT. This CDR3 contains 15 residues. Losses at the gene ends were 2 bases for V and 9 bases for J; bases not matched to a gene: 8. CDR3 bases: TGTGCCAGCAGTGAATCACTCGGGACAGGGGGTAAAGCTTTCTTT. Its translation is CASSESLGTGGKAFF.

The chain is built from TRBV6-2 or TRBV6-3 and TRBJ2-7; D possibly uses TRBD1 or TRBD2 (7 bases each). CDR1 is MNHEY, CDR2 SVGEGT, per germline. The CDR3 runs 17 residues. Trimming took off 2 bases at V and 5 bases at J, with 22 bases between the two ends. The CDR3 here is CASSYTPGGGIRHEQYF. DNA of the CDR3: TGTGCCAGCAGTTACACCCCAGGGGGGGGGATCCGCCACGAGCAGTACTTC.

This clone was seen a single time. The gene calls are TRBV29-1 and TRBJ1-3; D gene unclear. Germline CDR1 is SQVTM and CDR2 is ANQGSEA. V lost 5 bases and J 11 bases, leaving 25 bases between the germline ends. The CDR3 runs to 15 residues. The CDR3 spells CSVSIPQAQKAAIYF. The CDR3 bases are TGCAGCGTTTCTATTCCTCAGGCCCAGAAAGCGGCCATATATTTT.

The chain is built from TRBV18 and TRBJ1-3; D is ambiguous. Germline assignment: CDR1 KGHSH and CDR2 LQKENI. The CDR3 is made up of 17 amino acids. V was trimmed by 5 bases and J by 0 bases, leaving 17 bases between them. The CDR3 here is CASSADGRIVSGNTIYF. The CDR3 nucleotides read TGTGCCAGCTCAGCGGACGGACGTATCGTCTCTGGAAACACCATATATTTT.

Regarding this clone: The same CDR3 is also encoded by other DNA sequences in this sample. The genes are TRBV10-3 and TRBJ1-1; D not resolved. V lost 3 bases to trimming and J lost 2 bases, with 1 base between them. Germline V gene sequence: CDR1 ENHRY, CDR2 SYGVKD. The CDR3 has 11 residues. CDR3 in amino acids: CAISENTEAFF. In DNA, the CDR3 is TGTGCCATCAGTGAAAACACTGAAGCTTTCTTT.

V is TRBV30 and J is TRBJ2-1, with D tentatively TRBD1 or TRBD2 (5 bases each). Trimming removed 4 bases at V and 9 bases at J, with 16 bases between. The CDR3 spans 13 residues. Germline V lookup: CDR1 GTSNPN, CDR2 SVGIG (reference sequence). The CDR3 DNA reads TGTGCCTGGAAAGGGACCGCTTTTGGTGAGCAGTTCTTC. Amino acid sequence: CAWKGTAFGEQFF.